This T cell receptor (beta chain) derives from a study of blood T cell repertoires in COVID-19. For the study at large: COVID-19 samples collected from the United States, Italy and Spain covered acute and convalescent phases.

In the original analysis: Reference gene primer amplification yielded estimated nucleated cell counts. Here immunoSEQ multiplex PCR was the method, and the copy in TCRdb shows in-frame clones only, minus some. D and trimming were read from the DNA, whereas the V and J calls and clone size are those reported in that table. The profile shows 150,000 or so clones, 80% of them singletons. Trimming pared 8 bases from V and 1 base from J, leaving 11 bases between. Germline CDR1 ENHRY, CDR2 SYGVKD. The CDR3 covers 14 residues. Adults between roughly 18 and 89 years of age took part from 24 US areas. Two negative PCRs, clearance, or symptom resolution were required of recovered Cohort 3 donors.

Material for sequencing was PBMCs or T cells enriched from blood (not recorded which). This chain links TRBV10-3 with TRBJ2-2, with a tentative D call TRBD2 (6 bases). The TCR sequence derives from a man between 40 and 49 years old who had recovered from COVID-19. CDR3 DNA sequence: TGTGCCATCGGCGGCGGGGAGAACACCGGGGAGCTGTTTTTT. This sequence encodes CAIGGGENTGELFF.